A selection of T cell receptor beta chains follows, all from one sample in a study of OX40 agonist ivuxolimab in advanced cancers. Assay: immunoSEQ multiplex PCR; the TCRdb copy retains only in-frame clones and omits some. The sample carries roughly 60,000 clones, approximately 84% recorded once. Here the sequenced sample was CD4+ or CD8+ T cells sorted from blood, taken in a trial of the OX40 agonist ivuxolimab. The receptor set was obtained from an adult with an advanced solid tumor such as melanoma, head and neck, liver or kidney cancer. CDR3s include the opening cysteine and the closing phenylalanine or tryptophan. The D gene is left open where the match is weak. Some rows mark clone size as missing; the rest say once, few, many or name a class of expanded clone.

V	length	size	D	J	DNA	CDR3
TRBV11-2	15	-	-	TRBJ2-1	TGTGCCAGCAGCTTAGCAGATGGACTCTACAATGAGCAGTTCTTC	CASSLADGLYNEQFF
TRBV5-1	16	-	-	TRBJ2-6	TGCGCCAGCAGCGCAACAGCGATCTCTGGGGCCAACGTCCTGACTTTC	CASSATAISGANVLTF
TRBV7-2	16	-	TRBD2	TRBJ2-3	TGTGCCAGCAGCCCGAACCTACTAGCGGGAGCAGATACGCAGTATTTT	CASSPNLLAGADTQYF
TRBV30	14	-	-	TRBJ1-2	TGTGCCTGGAGTTCGACAGGAACTAACTATGGCTACACCTTC	CAWSSTGTNYGYTF
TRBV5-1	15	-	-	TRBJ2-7	TGCGCCAGCAGCTTGTATCGGGTGGGTAGTTACGAGCAGTACTTC	CASSLYRVGSYEQYF
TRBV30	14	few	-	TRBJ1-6	TGTGCCTGGAGTGGAGGGCAGGATAATTCACCCCTCCACTTT	CAWSGGQDNSPLHF
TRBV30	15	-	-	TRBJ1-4	TGTGCCTGGAGCCGCCCCGGGGGTGACAGAGAAAAACTGTTTTTT	CAWSRPGGDREKLFF
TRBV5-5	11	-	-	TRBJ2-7	TGTGCCAGCAGCTTAGGGTACGAGCAGTACTTC	CASSLGYEQYF
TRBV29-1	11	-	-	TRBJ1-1	TGCAGCTACAGCCTGAACACTGAAGCTTTCTTT	CSYSLNTEAFF
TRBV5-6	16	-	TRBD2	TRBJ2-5	TGTGCCAGCAGCCTTCCTCTAGCGGGAGTAGGGGAGACCCAGTACTTC	CASSLPLAGVGETQYF
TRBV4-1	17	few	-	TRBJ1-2	TGCGCCAGCAGCCATGGGGTGCGGATCGCTGGGAACTATGGCTACACCTTC	CASSHGVRIAGNYGYTF
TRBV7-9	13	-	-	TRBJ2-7	TGTGCCAGCAGCTACGGGTCCGCCTACGAGCAGTACTTC	CASSYGSAYEQYF
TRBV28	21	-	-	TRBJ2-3	TGTGCCAGCAGTTACCCGCCCACGGGAGTAGGTGTGGGTGATGGCACAGATACGCAGTATTTT	CASSYPPTGVGVGDGTDTQYF
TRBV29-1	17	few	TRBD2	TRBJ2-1	TGCAGCCCCGTGGGGGGGGGTCGAGCGAGCTCCTACAATGAGCAGTTCTTC	CSPVGGGRASSYNEQFF
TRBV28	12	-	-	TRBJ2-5	TGTGCCACCATTGCGGCGGGGGAGACCCAGTACTTC	CATIAAGETQYF
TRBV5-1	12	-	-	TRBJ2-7	TGCGCCAGCAGCTTTTCTGGGGCCGAGCAGTACTTC	CASSFSGAEQYF
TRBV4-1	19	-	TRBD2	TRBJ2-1	TGCGCCAGCAGCCAACAACCGTTCTCGACTAGCCTTCAGGACAATGAGCAGTTCTTC	CASSQQPFSTSLQDNEQFF
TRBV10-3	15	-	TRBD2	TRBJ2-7	TGTGCCATCAGTGATCGGGGGGAGGACGCCTACGAGCAGTACTTC	CAISDRGEDAYEQYF
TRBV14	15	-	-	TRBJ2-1	TGTGCCAGCAGCCCTGGGCTCCTGAACTACAATGAGCAGTTCTTC	CASSPGLLNYNEQFF
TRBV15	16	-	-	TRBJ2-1	TGTGCCACCAGCAAGGGCGGGGCTGGCGTCTACAATGAGCAGTTCTTC	CATSKGGAGVYNEQFF
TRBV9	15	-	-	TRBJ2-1	TGTGCCAGCAGCGTAGTAGGGGGAGGATACAATGAGCAGTTCTTC	CASSVVGGGYNEQFF
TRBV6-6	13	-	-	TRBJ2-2	TGTGCCAGCAGCCCTTTATTAACCGGGGAGCTGTTTTTT	CASSPLLTGELFF
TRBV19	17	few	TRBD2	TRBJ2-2	TGTGCCAGTAGTATGGTAGCGGGAGGTCTTAACACCGGGGAGCTGTTTTTT	CASSMVAGGLNTGELFF
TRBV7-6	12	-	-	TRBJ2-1	TGTGCCAGCAGCTTAGGTTTAAATGAGCAGTTCTTC	CASSLGLNEQFF
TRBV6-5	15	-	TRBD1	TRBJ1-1	TGTGCCAGCAGTTACCTCGACAGGGGAAACACTGAAGCTTTCTTT	CASSYLDRGNTEAFF
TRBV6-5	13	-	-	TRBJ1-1	TGTGCCAGCAGTGGGGGCGGAAGGACTGAAGCTTTCTTT	CASSGGGRTEAFF
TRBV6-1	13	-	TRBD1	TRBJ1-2	TGTGCCAGCAGTGACACAGGGGACTATGGCTACACCTTC	CASSDTGDYGYTF
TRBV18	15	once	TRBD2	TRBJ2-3	TGTGCCAGCTCACCAGTCGGGAGGTACACAGATACGCAGTATTTT	CASSPVGRYTDTQYF